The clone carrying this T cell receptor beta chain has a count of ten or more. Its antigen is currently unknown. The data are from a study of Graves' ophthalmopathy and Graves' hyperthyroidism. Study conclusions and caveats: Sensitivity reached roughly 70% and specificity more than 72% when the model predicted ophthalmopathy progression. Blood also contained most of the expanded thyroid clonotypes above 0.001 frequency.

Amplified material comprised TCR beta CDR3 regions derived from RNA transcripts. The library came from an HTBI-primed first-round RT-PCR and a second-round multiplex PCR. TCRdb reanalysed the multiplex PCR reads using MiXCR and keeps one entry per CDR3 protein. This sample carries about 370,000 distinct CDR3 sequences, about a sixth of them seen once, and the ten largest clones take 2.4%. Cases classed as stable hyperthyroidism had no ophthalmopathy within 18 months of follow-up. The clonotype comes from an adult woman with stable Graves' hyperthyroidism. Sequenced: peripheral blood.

The CDR3 DNA is TGTGCCAGCCGGGGAGTGGAGGGCTACACCTTC. Translated, it gives CASRGVEGYTF. This chain connects TRBV28 to TRBJ1-2; D gene ambiguous. V dropped 8 bases and J dropped 8 bases, with 12 bases sitting between them. The CDR3 is 11 residues long. Germline CDR1 and CDR2: MDHEN and SYDVKM.